Described below is a single T cell receptor beta chain sequence and its context. The record originates from a study of OX40 agonist ivuxolimab in advanced cancers. Trimming left V 7 bases short and J 3 bases short, with 15 bases between. Per the germline V gene, CDR1 is MNHNS and CDR2 is SASEGT. This CDR3 has 15 residues. The table came from immunoSEQ multiplex PCR; TCRdb's copy has only in-frame clones and leaves some out. The sample lists over 75,000 clones, approximately 91% seen once, with 0.33% in the top ten. This clonotype originated in an adult with an advanced solid tumor such as melanoma, head and neck, liver or kidney cancer. The specimen was CD4+ or CD8+ T cells sorted from blood, collected in a trial of the OX40 agonist ivuxolimab. The chain recombines TRBV6-1 with TRBJ1-4; maybe TRBD1 (6 bases). As DNA, the CDR3 is TGTGCCAGCAACCAACAGGGCCCATCTAATGAAAAACTGTTTTTT. Protein: CASNQQGPSNEKLFF.